A selection of T cell receptor beta chains follows, all from one sample in a study of T cells after yellow fever vaccination. TCRdb re-derived calls from the 5' RACE reads in MiXCR, one entry per CDR3 protein. The data hold about 630,000 distinct CDR3 sequences, with roughly 12% observed a single time. The sequencing here drew on PBMCs, taken on the day of the yellow fever booster vaccination. The receptors shown here come from a man aged 25-40 years who received the YFV17D yellow fever vaccine. The conserved cysteine and the conserved F or W are not part of the CDR3 here. Fields, in order: CDR3 length, J gene, clone size, V gene, CDR3 protein. Not every row has a clone size; where given, it reads once, few, many or a size class.

10,TRBJ2-7,few,TRBV12-3/TRBV12-4,ASSTGTYEQY
13,TRBJ2-1,few,TRBV11-1,ASSPSVSSYNEQF
12,TRBJ2-1,.,TRBV28,ASKQGGGNNEQF
14,TRBJ2-7,few,TRBV6-1,ASSEILSSGGYEQY
14,TRBJ2-5,few,TRBV7-3,ASSLRPSLNQETQY
12,TRBJ2-2,.,TRBV27,ASSPLMGPGELF
13,TRBJ1-1,few,TRBV7-2,ASSLEAGRNTEAF
12,TRBJ2-1,.,TRBV20-1,SASGGRAGNEQF
12,TRBJ1-1,.,TRBV14,ASSPPNTNTEAF
13,TRBJ2-5,few,TRBV18,ASSPPGGLRETQY
10,TRBJ1-5,.,TRBV7-2,ASSLLYPPQH
11,TRBJ2-5,few,TRBV12-3/TRBV12-4,ASRLGTGETQY
11,TRBJ1-2,.,TRBV10-2,ASSRGLGYGYT
15,TRBJ1-4,.,TRBV15,ATSRDGGSKGNEKLF
12,TRBJ2-5,many,TRBV10-3,AISESGGQETQY
13,TRBJ2-2,.,TRBV6-5,ASSYVRGGTGELF
16,TRBJ2-2,.,TRBV4-2,ASSPKGGDRGNTGELF
13,TRBJ1-2,few,TRBV6-5,ASSYSGQGPLGYT
14,TRBJ2-3,few,TRBV3-1,ASSSLGQSKGDTQY
13,TRBJ1-5,.,TRBV27,ASKLNRYSNQPQH
9,TRBJ2-7,.,TRBV12-3/TRBV12-4,ASTWGYEQY
13,TRBJ2-1,.,TRBV7-9,ASSSHSRSYNEQF
10,TRBJ2-7,.,TRBV7-2,ASSAPWGEQY
13,TRBJ2-3,.,TRBV20-1,SARRVWVFIDTQY
15,TRBJ2-1,few,TRBV11-2,ASSLRLNGATYNEQF
12,TRBJ2-3,few,TRBV24-1,ATSVTEYTDTQY
13,TRBJ2-4,.,TRBV28,ASSSAGGRSNIQY
12,TRBJ2-3,.,TRBV7-2,ASSSRLVTDTQY
11,TRBJ2-5,few,TRBV29-1,SVVSAYKETQY
12,TRBJ1-1,few,TRBV19,ASSRWDRNTEAF
11,TRBJ1-4,.,TRBV11-1,ASSYGTRAKLF
16,TRBJ2-5,few,TRBV20-1,SGVRVSGATQGGETQY
12,TRBJ1-5,.,TRBV20-1,SATTGAVNQPQH
12,TRBJ2-7,many,TRBV5-6,ASSFGQGSYEQY
12,TRBJ2-3,few,TRBV20-1,SAERPGGTDTQY
11,TRBJ2-1,.,TRBV20-1,SAPSGPYNEQF
13,TRBJ2-7,few,TRBV12-3/TRBV12-4,ASSLAVGSAYEQY
14,TRBJ1-1,few,TRBV7-2,ASSFTDRVWGTEAF
12,TRBJ1-6,.,TRBV20-1,SARASRVGSPLH
16,TRBJ2-1,.,TRBV4-2,ASSQESHGLAGNYEQF
15,TRBJ2-7,.,TRBV3-1,ASSRMAGQKGTYEQY
14,TRBJ2-6,few,TRBV6-1,ACTRDMKAGANVLT
11,TRBJ1-5,many,TRBV20-1,SARGSPDKPQH
12,TRBJ2-5,many,TRBV15,ATSPDMLLETQY
12,TRBJ2-5,few,TRBV20-1,SALSGRSQETQY
11,TRBJ2-1,.,TRBV14,ASSQYGSARQF
15,TRBJ2-5,.,TRBV28,ACSFALGGRIQETQY
14,TRBJ1-1,.,TRBV20-1,SARGRTGTMNTEAF
13,TRBJ1-2,few,TRBV9,ASSLGGQTNYGYT